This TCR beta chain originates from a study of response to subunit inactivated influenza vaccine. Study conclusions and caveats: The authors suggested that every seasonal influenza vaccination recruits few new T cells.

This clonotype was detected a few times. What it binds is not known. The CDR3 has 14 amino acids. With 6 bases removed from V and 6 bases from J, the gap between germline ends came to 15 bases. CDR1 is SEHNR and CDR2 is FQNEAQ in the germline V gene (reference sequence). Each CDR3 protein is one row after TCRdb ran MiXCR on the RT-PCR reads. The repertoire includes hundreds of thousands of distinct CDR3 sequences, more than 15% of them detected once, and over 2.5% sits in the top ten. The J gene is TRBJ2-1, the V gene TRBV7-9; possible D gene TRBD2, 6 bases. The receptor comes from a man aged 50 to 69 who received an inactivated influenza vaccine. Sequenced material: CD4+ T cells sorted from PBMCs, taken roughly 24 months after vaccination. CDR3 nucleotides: TGTGCCAGCAGTACCGGACTATTGCGCAATGAGCAGTTCTTC. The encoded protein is CASSTGLLRNEQFF.